This T cell receptor beta chain was retrieved from a study of blood T cell repertoires in COVID-19. Turning to the study itself: Spain, Italy and the United States supplied samples that represented acute and convalescent COVID-19. T cells, B-cell-depleted T cells, or PBMCs provided the cDNA or gDNA that served as material.

Here immunoSEQ multiplex PCR was the method, and the copy in TCRdb shows in-frame clones only, minus some. The repertoire has 350,000 to 450,000 clones, around 83% of them found once; the top ten carry about 5.4%. Participants were placed into cohorts based on the clinical history they reported. This CDR3 is built from 16 residues. Unmatched junction bases numbered 9, after V lost 5 bases and J lost 4 bases. Looked up from germline, CDR1 is SGHTA and CDR2 is FQGNSA. Sequencing input: PBMCs or T cells enriched from blood (not recorded which). This receptor was obtained from a woman in her forties or fifties who had recovered from COVID-19. The chain is built from TRBV7-2 and TRBJ2-3, with 10 nucleotides matching TRBD2. The DNA of the CDR3 is TGTGCCAGCAGCAGCGGACTAGCGGTTGGTGCAGATACGCAGTATTTT. Translating it yields CASSSGLAVGADTQYF.